This T cell receptor beta chain was documented in a study of blood T cell repertoires in COVID-19. In the study overall: Both acute and convalescent COVID-19 samples were obtained from the United States, Italy and Spain. In each case, the material was cDNA or gDNA derived from T cells, B-cell-depleted T cells, or PBMCs.

This clone has a single count. Per the study methods: It was from reference gene primer amplification that nucleated cell counts were estimated. Sequencing was performed with immunoSEQ multiplex PCR; in TCRdb, only in-frame clones are kept and a portion is missing. V and J calls and clone size follow that table, whereas D and trimming were derived from the DNA. In the table there are tens of thousands of clones, approximately 84% of which are singletons. CDR3 size: 15 residues. With V trimmed by 4 bases and J by 3 bases, 9 bases remained unmatched. Germline CDR1 and CDR2: SGHVS and FQNEAQ. This receptor was identified in a man in his forties or fifties with active COVID-19. The chain employs TRBV7-8 and TRBJ2-7; 7 bases fit TRBD1. Sequencing was performed on peripheral blood. The CDR3 here is CASSSYRDRGYEQYF. The DNA for the CDR3 is TGTGCCAGCAGCTCCTACCGGGACAGAGGCTACGAGCAGTACTTC. Using reference TRBV7-8 and TRBJ2-7 for the parts outside the CDR3, the full variable domain is GAGVSQSPRYKVAKRGQDVALRCDPISGHVSLFWYQQALGQGPEFLTYFQNEAQLDKSGLPSDRFFAERPEGSVSTLKIQRTQQEDSAVYLCASSSYRDRGYEQYFGPGTRLTVT.